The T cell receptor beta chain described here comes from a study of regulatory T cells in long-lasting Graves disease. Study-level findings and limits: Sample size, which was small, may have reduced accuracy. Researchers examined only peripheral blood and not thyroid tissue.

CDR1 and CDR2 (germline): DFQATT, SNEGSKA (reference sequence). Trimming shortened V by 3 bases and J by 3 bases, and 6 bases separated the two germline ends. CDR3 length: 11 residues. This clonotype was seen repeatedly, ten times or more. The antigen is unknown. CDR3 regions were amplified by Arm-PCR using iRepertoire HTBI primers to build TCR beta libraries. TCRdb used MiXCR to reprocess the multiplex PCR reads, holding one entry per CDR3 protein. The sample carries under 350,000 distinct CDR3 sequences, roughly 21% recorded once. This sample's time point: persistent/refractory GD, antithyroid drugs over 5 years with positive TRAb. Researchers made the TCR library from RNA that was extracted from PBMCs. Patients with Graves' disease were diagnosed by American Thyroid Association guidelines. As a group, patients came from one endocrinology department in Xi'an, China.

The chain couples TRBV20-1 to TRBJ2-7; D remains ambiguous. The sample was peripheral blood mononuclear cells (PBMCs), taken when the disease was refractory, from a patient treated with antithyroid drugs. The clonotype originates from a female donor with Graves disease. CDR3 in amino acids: CSASRSYEQYF. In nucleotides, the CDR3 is TGCAGTGCTAGCAGGAGCTACGAGCAGTACTTC.